This T cell receptor beta chain was identified during a study of blood T cell repertoires in COVID-19. About the research overall: Acute-phase and convalescent COVID-19 samples originated in the United States, Italy and Spain. Sources were T cells, B-cell-depleted T cells, or PBMCs; the material itself was cDNA or gDNA.

Each participant's cohort was designated according to participant-reported clinical history. The CDR3 has 14 residues. V was clipped by 2 bases and J by 10 bases, with 17 bases between them. Germline CDR1 LGHDT, CDR2 YNNKEL (reference sequence). Measured with immunoSEQ multiplex PCR; TCRdb has only the in-frame clones, and not every one. Here the sample spans 250,000 or so clones, 83% being singletons. This clone was seen only a few times. Material: PBMCs or T cells enriched from blood (not recorded which). The TCR comes from a woman in her thirties or forties who had been exposed to COVID-19. The genes are TRBV3-1 (or the pseudogene TRBV3-2) and TRBJ1-1, with a tentative D call TRBD1 (6 bases). CDR3 residues: CASSQKGGARVAFF. CDR3 nucleotides: TGTGCCAGCAGCCAAAAAGGGGGGGCGCGGGTAGCTTTCTTT.